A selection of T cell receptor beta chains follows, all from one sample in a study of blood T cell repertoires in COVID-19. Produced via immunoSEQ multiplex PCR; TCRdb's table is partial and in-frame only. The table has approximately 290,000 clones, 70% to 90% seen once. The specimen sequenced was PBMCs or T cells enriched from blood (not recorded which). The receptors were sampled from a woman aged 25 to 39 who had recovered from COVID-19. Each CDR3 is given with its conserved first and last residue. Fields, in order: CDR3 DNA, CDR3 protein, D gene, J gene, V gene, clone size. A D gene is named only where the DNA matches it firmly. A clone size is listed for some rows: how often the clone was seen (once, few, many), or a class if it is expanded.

CDR3 DNA: TGCGCCAGCAGCCATGAAAGCCGGACAGGTAGAGAAAAACTGTTTTTT; CDR3 protein: CASSHESRTGREKLFF; D gene: TRBD1; J gene: TRBJ1-4; V gene: TRBV4-1; clone size: NA
CDR3 DNA: TGCAGCGTTAAGGGGGTATCAACTAATGAAAAACTGTTTTTT; CDR3 protein: CSVKGVSTNEKLFF; D gene: NA; J gene: TRBJ1-4; V gene: TRBV29-1; clone size: NA
CDR3 DNA: TGTGCCAGCAGCTTGTGGGGGCAGAATTCACCCCTCCACTTT; CDR3 protein: CASSLWGQNSPLHF; D gene: NA; J gene: TRBJ1-6; V gene: TRBV5-6; clone size: NA
CDR3 DNA: TGTGCCACCAGCGCCCTGTGGGGGCCTGGGGCCAACGTCCTGACTTTC; CDR3 protein: CATSALWGPGANVLTF; D gene: NA; J gene: TRBJ2-6; V gene: TRBV15; clone size: NA
CDR3 DNA: TGCGCCAGCAGCTTGAGGACAGGGGGCCGGAATGAAAAACTGTTTTTT; CDR3 protein: CASSLRTGGRNEKLFF; D gene: TRBD1; J gene: TRBJ1-4; V gene: TRBV5-1; clone size: NA
CDR3 DNA: TGTGCCAGCAGTCAACAAACAGGGGTCTCTGGAAACACCATATATTTT; CDR3 protein: CASSQQTGVSGNTIYF; D gene: TRBD1; J gene: TRBJ1-3; V gene: TRBV28; clone size: NA
CDR3 DNA: TGTGCCAGCAGTTTACAGGGCGAAGCTTTCTTT; CDR3 protein: CASSLQGEAFF; D gene: NA; J gene: TRBJ1-1; V gene: TRBV6-1; clone size: NA
CDR3 DNA: TGTGCCAGCAGTTATATCGTGGCCGGGTTCGGCACTGAAGCTTTCTTT; CDR3 protein: CASSYIVAGFGTEAFF; D gene: NA; J gene: TRBJ1-1; V gene: TRBV6-2/TRBV6-3; clone size: NA
CDR3 DNA: TGTGCCTGGAGTTTGACTAGCGGGAGAAGAAATGAGCAGTTCTTC; CDR3 protein: CAWSLTSGRRNEQFF; D gene: TRBD2; J gene: TRBJ2-1; V gene: TRBV30; clone size: NA
CDR3 DNA: TGCGCCAGCAGCTCAGACGGGGTGAACACTGAAGCTTTCTTT; CDR3 protein: CASSSDGVNTEAFF; D gene: NA; J gene: TRBJ1-1; V gene: TRBV5-1; clone size: NA
CDR3 DNA: TGTGCCAGCAGTGAAGATTCGGGACAGGGTAACTACGAGCAGTACTTC; CDR3 protein: CASSEDSGQGNYEQYF; D gene: TRBD1; J gene: TRBJ2-7; V gene: TRBV2; clone size: NA
CDR3 DNA: TGTGCCAGCTCACCAAGGGCAGGGGCTATGTCCTACAATGAGCAGTTCTTC; CDR3 protein: CASSPRAGAMSYNEQFF; D gene: NA; J gene: TRBJ2-1; V gene: TRBV18; clone size: NA
CDR3 DNA: TGTGCCAGCAGTTTAATATCGTTCCGGCGGGGTAATTCACCCCTCCACTTT; CDR3 protein: CASSLISFRRGNSPLHF; D gene: NA; J gene: TRBJ1-6; V gene: TRBV28; clone size: NA
CDR3 DNA: TGTGCCAGCAGCCCCTACGGGGGGACAGGGGTTACACCCCTCCACTTT; CDR3 protein: CASSPYGGTGVTPLHF; D gene: TRBD1; J gene: TRBJ1-6; V gene: TRBV5-4; clone size: once
CDR3 DNA: TGTGCCAGCAGCCAAGGAGTTCTCGTCGGGGGGTCACCCCTCCACTTT; CDR3 protein: CASSQGVLVGGSPLHF; D gene: NA; J gene: TRBJ1-6; V gene: TRBV3-1/TRBV3-2; clone size: NA
CDR3 DNA: TGTGCCAGCAGCTTGGAAGCAGGTTCTGTGACAGATACGCAGTATTTT; CDR3 protein: CASSLEAGSVTDTQYF; D gene: NA; J gene: TRBJ2-3; V gene: TRBV11-3; clone size: NA
CDR3 DNA: TGTGCCAGCAGTTTCAAGCGGACAGCCTCAACTAATGAAAAACTGTTTTTT; CDR3 protein: CASSFKRTASTNEKLFF; D gene: NA; J gene: TRBJ1-4; V gene: TRBV28; clone size: NA
CDR3 DNA: TGTGCCAGCAGCCAAGGTGGTAGCTCGGCAGATACGCAGTATTTT; CDR3 protein: CASSQGGSSADTQYF; D gene: NA; J gene: TRBJ2-3; V gene: TRBV3-1/TRBV3-2; clone size: NA
CDR3 DNA: TGTGCCAGCAGCTCGGGGGGTTCACCCCTCCACTTT; CDR3 protein: CASSSGGSPLHF; D gene: NA; J gene: TRBJ1-6; V gene: TRBV13; clone size: NA
CDR3 DNA: TGTGCCAGCAGCGTAGCCCTCAGGGGGAGCACTGAAGCTTTCTTT; CDR3 protein: CASSVALRGSTEAFF; D gene: TRBD1; J gene: TRBJ1-1; V gene: TRBV9; clone size: NA
CDR3 DNA: TGCAGTGCCGGGGATCAGCCCCAGCATTTT; CDR3 protein: CSAGDQPQHF; D gene: NA; J gene: TRBJ1-5; V gene: TRBV20-1; clone size: NA
CDR3 DNA: TGTGCCAGCAGCCCTCATGACAGAGCTGAAGCTTTCTTT; CDR3 protein: CASSPHDRAEAFF; D gene: NA; J gene: TRBJ1-1; V gene: TRBV11-2; clone size: NA
CDR3 DNA: TGTGCCAGCTTTGGCCCCGGGACTAGCGGGGTGAGCACAGATACGCAGTATTTT; CDR3 protein: CASFGPGTSGVSTDTQYF; D gene: TRBD2; J gene: TRBJ2-3; V gene: TRBV2; clone size: NA
CDR3 DNA: TGCGCCAGCAGGTCTGAGGTGGCAACTAATGAAAAACTGTTTTTT; CDR3 protein: CASRSEVATNEKLFF; D gene: NA; J gene: TRBJ1-4; V gene: TRBV5-1; clone size: NA
CDR3 DNA: TGTGCCAGCAGCCTGACAGGGCCCTCCTACAATGAGCAGTTCTTC; CDR3 protein: CASSLTGPSYNEQFF; D gene: TRBD1; J gene: TRBJ2-1; V gene: TRBV27; clone size: NA
CDR3 DNA: TGTGCCAGCAGTTTATTGGGACAGGGGCAAACTGAAGCTTTCTTT; CDR3 protein: CASSLLGQGQTEAFF; D gene: TRBD1; J gene: TRBJ1-1; V gene: TRBV28; clone size: once
CDR3 DNA: TGCGCCAGCAAAAGGTCGGCTAGCGGCTATCAAGAGACCCAGTACTTC; CDR3 protein: CASKRSASGYQETQYF; D gene: TRBD2; J gene: TRBJ2-5; V gene: TRBV10-2; clone size: NA
CDR3 DNA: TGCGCCTCGAAAAGGGCAGGGGGAACCGGGGAGCTGTTTTTT; CDR3 protein: CASKRAGGTGELFF; D gene: TRBD1; J gene: TRBJ2-2; V gene: TRBV4-1; clone size: NA
CDR3 DNA: TGTGCCAGCAGTGACCGTAAAACAGGGGGCTACACCTTC; CDR3 protein: CASSDRKTGGYTF; D gene: NA; J gene: TRBJ1-2; V gene: TRBV6-4; clone size: NA
CDR3 DNA: TGTGCCAGTAGTATGTCGGGGGGAAGTTTCGCTGAAGCTTTCTTT; CDR3 protein: CASSMSGGSFAEAFF; D gene: NA; J gene: TRBJ1-1; V gene: TRBV19; clone size: NA
CDR3 DNA: TGCAGTGCTAGCCCGCTCACAACTAGCACCTTC; CDR3 protein: CSASPLTTSTF; D gene: NA; J gene: TRBJ1-2; V gene: TRBV20-1; clone size: once
CDR3 DNA: TGTGCCAGCAGCCAACGACAGAACACCGGGGAGCTGTTTTTT; CDR3 protein: CASSQRQNTGELFF; D gene: NA; J gene: TRBJ2-2; V gene: TRBV9; clone size: once
CDR3 DNA: TGTGCCAGCCATCCCGGGACAGGGAGAGGTGAGCAGTTCTTC; CDR3 protein: CASHPGTGRGEQFF; D gene: TRBD1; J gene: TRBJ2-1; V gene: TRBV28; clone size: NA
CDR3 DNA: TGTGCCAGCAGCCATTTAGCTCGATCCCATGAAGCTTTCTTT; CDR3 protein: CASSHLARSHEAFF; D gene: NA; J gene: TRBJ1-1; V gene: TRBV3-1/TRBV3-2; clone size: once
CDR3 DNA: TGTGCCAGCAGCCATCTAAAGACAGATAACTATGGCTACACCTTC; CDR3 protein: CASSHLKTDNYGYTF; D gene: NA; J gene: TRBJ1-2; V gene: TRBV3-1/TRBV3-2; clone size: NA
CDR3 DNA: TGTGCCAGCAGCCCCACTACACTAGCGGGGGGGGGAGTGACCCAGTACTTC; CDR3 protein: CASSPTTLAGGGVTQYF; D gene: TRBD2; J gene: TRBJ2-5; V gene: TRBV11-2; clone size: NA
CDR3 DNA: TGTGCCAGCTCACTATCGACAGGTCGAGTAGGTGAAGCTTTCTTT; CDR3 protein: CASSLSTGRVGEAFF; D gene: NA; J gene: TRBJ1-1; V gene: TRBV18; clone size: NA
CDR3 DNA: TGCGCCAGCAGCGGACCGGGACTTGTCTATGGCTACACCTTC; CDR3 protein: CASSGPGLVYGYTF; D gene: NA; J gene: TRBJ1-2; V gene: TRBV4-1; clone size: many
CDR3 DNA: TGTGCCAGCAGTTTAAATAGGAGGGGGCTGTTAATGAACACTGAAGCTTTCTTT; CDR3 protein: CASSLNRRGLLMNTEAFF; D gene: TRBD1; J gene: TRBJ1-1; V gene: TRBV27; clone size: NA
CDR3 DNA: TGCAGCGCCCGATCCGGGGGGACTGAAGCTTTCTTT; CDR3 protein: CSARSGGTEAFF; D gene: NA; J gene: TRBJ1-1; V gene: TRBV29-1; clone size: few
CDR3 DNA: TGTGCCAGCAGATCGGGCGGGAACAATCAGCCCCAGCATTTT; CDR3 protein: CASRSGGNNQPQHF; D gene: NA; J gene: TRBJ1-5; V gene: TRBV28; clone size: NA
CDR3 DNA: TGTGCCAGCAGCACCCTCAGGGATAACGAGCAGTACTTC; CDR3 protein: CASSTLRDNEQYF; D gene: NA; J gene: TRBJ2-7; V gene: TRBV7-2; clone size: NA
CDR3 DNA: TGTGCCAGCAGTTCCCTTTGGGACAGAGTTAATGAAAAACTGTTTTTT; CDR3 protein: CASSSLWDRVNEKLFF; D gene: TRBD1; J gene: TRBJ1-4; V gene: TRBV6-5; clone size: once
CDR3 DNA: TGCGCCAGCAGTCGACAGGGGACAGATACGCAGTATTTT; CDR3 protein: CASSRQGTDTQYF; D gene: TRBD1; J gene: TRBJ2-3; V gene: TRBV10-1; clone size: NA
CDR3 DNA: TGTGCCATCAGCGACACAGGGGCCAATCAGCCCCAGCATTTT; CDR3 protein: CAISDTGANQPQHF; D gene: TRBD1; J gene: TRBJ1-5; V gene: TRBV10-3; clone size: NA